These T cell receptor beta chains were read from a single sample in a study of cytomegalovirus exposure and HLA in healthy donors. Assay: immunoSEQ multiplex PCR; the TCRdb copy retains only in-frame clones and omits some. The table lists under 150,000 clones, around nine tenths of them singletons. The specimen was PBMCs. Receptors originate from a woman aged 18-30 years in good health and CMV-seropositive. Each CDR3 is given with its conserved first and last residue. The D gene is left open where the match is weak. Clone size is stated in some rows and not others, as once, few, many or a class when expanded.

>TRBV6-1|15|TRBD1|.|TRBJ1-5
TGTGCCAGCAGTGGGGACAGGGGAGGTAATCAGCCCCAGCATTTT
CASSGDRGGNQPQHF
>TRBV19|15|TRBD1|.|TRBJ1-5
TGTGCCAGTAGGTCAGACAGGGGGCACAATCAGCCCCAGCATTTT
CASRSDRGHNQPQHF
>TRBV27|16|.|.|TRBJ1-1
TGTGCCAGCAGTAGAGGACAGATCACCATGAACACTGAAGCTTTCTTT
CASSRGQITMNTEAFF
>TRBV18|15|TRBD1|.|TRBJ1-5
TGTGCCAGCTCACCCATAGCGGCGACAGGGCTGCCCCAGCATTTT
CASSPIAATGLPQHF
>TRBV20-1|11|.|.|TRBJ1-2
TGCAGTGCCACCTGGGGGGTTGGCTACACCTTC
CSATWGVGYTF
>TRBV9|16|TRBD1|.|TRBJ1-2
TGTGCCAGCAGCTGGGGTCTTACAGGGGGGCTCGAGGGCTACACCTTC
CASSWGLTGGLEGYTF
>TRBV18|13|.|few|TRBJ1-1
TGTGCCAGCTCACCTAGACATGGTGATGAAGCTTTCTTT
CASSPRHGDEAFF
>TRBV7-9|13|.|.|TRBJ1-2
TGTGCCAGCAGCTTCCAGGGGCTTCTTGGCTACACCTTC
CASSFQGLLGYTF
>TRBV5-1|17|.|.|TRBJ1-4
TGCGCCAGCAGCTTCTCGTTCAGGGGTCCGACTAATGAAAAACTGTTTTTT
CASSFSFRGPTNEKLFF
>TRBV2|12|.|.|TRBJ2-1
TGTGCCAGCAGTGAAGAGAGGGTGGAGCAGTTCTTC
CASSEERVEQFF
>TRBV5-1|15|TRBD1|.|TRBJ1-6
TGCGCCAGCAGCACCGACAGGGCGGTAGGTTCACCCCTCCACTTT
CASSTDRAVGSPLHF
>TRBV10-2|17|TRBD2|.|TRBJ2-5
TGCGCCAGCAGTGAGTCGGGAGCGGGGGGGTTCCAGGAGACCCAGTACTTC
CASSESGAGGFQETQYF
>TRBV15|16|.|.|TRBJ2-4
TGTGCCACCAGCAGAGCCGAAACAGGGCTAGAAAACATTCAGTACTTC
CATSRAETGLENIQYF
>TRBV4-1|17|TRBD1|.|TRBJ1-4
TGCGCCAGCAGCCAAGCCACAGGGGGCATGGCTAATGAAAAACTGTTTTTT
CASSQATGGMANEKLFF
>TRBV7-2|16|.|once|TRBJ1-1
TGTGCCAGCAGCCTAATGGGCCGCATGAGGAACACTGAAGCTTTCTTT
CASSLMGRMRNTEAFF
>TRBV13|13|TRBD1|.|TRBJ2-5
TGTGCCAGCAGCTCGACAGGGGAGGAGACCCAGTACTTC
CASSSTGEETQYF
>TRBV4-1|15|.|once|TRBJ1-1
TGCGCCAGCAGCCAAGTCCGGGATAGGAACACTGAAGCTTTCTTT
CASSQVRDRNTEAFF
>TRBV5-1|14|.|.|TRBJ1-2
TGCGCCAGCAGCTTCGACAGCCTAAAGGAGGGCTACACCTTC
CASSFDSLKEGYTF
>TRBV25-1|14|.|.|TRBJ2-5
TGTGCCAGCAGTGACTGGAGGAGAATGGAGACCCAGTACTTC
CASSDWRRMETQYF
>TRBV27|14|TRBD1|.|TRBJ1-5
TGTGCCAGCAAAAGGACAGGAGGTTATCAGCCCCAGCATTTT
CASKRTGGYQPQHF
>TRBV5-6|14|.|.|TRBJ2-5
TGTGCCAGCAGCTTGGACTTCTCCCAAGAGACCCAGTACTTC
CASSLDFSQETQYF
>TRBV7-2|13|.|.|TRBJ2-5
TGTGCCAGCAGCTTAGCGTACGGGGAGACCCAGTACTTC
CASSLAYGETQYF